This TCR beta chain stems from a study of blood T cell repertoires in COVID-19. Authors' analysis steps: Scientists estimated how many nucleated cells there were by amplifying reference gene primers. Profiled with immunoSEQ multiplex PCR; TCRdb holds only in-frame clones, not every one. That table is the source of V, J and clone size, and D and trimming were worked out from the DNA. The sample records 200,000 or so clones, roughly nine tenths being singletons. Sequencing was performed on PBMCs or T cells enriched from blood (not recorded which). This TCR derives from a woman aged 40 to 55 with acute COVID-19.

This CDR3 is CASSRTDSYEQYF. CDR3 DNA: TGTGCCAGCAGCCGGACAGACTCCTACGAGCAGTACTTC. J is TRBJ2-7 and V is TRBV7-9; D is perhaps TRBD1 (6 bases). The CDR3 extends over 13 amino acids. V shed 5 bases and J shed 0 bases, with 8 bases lying between them. Germline lookup yields CDR1 SEHNR and CDR2 FQNEAQ (reference sequence). Drawing the rest from reference TRBV7-9 and TRBJ2-7, the complete variable domain is DTGVSQNPRHKITKRGQNVTFRCDPISEHNRLYWYRQTLGQGPEFLTYFQNEAQLEKSRLLSDRFSAERPKGSFSTLEIQRTEQGDSAMYLCASSRTDSYEQYFGPGTRLTVT.